This TCR beta chain was observed in a study of blood T cell repertoires in COVID-19. This CDR3 contains 15 residues. J lost 8 bases, V lost 7 bases, and 12 bases had no gene match. In germline, CDR1 is MNHEY, CDR2 SVGEGT. Measured with immunoSEQ multiplex PCR; TCRdb has only the in-frame clones, and not every one. This table holds some 370,000 clones, 90% found once. Input material: peripheral blood. The V gene is TRBV6-2 or TRBV6-3, the J gene TRBJ2-1; 9 bases are shared with TRBD1. The origin of this receptor is a young man with active or convalescent COVID-19. CDR3 sequence reads: CASNPPGQGIHEQFF. The CDR3 DNA is TGTGCCAGCAACCCCCCGGGACAGGGTATCCATGAGCAGTTCTTC.